The T cell receptor beta chain under discussion was sequenced for a study of T cell changes during pregnancy in multiple sclerosis. Assay used: immunoSEQ multiplex PCR; TCRdb lists only in-frame clones, some missing. The sample has some 52,000 clones; about 92% are singletons. The germline V and J ends were trimmed by 4 bases and 6 bases, with 7 bases remaining between them. The CDR3 covers 11 residues. Germline V gene sequence: CDR1 MDHEN, CDR2 SYDVKM. The source of this sequence is a female donor with multiple sclerosis, enrolled in a pregnancy study. The chain has TRBV28 and TRBJ2-7; no firm D call. Sequences were derived from CD4+ T cells from peripheral blood mononuclear cells, sampled in the third trimester of pregnancy. DNA for the CDR3: TGTGCCAGCAGTTGGGCCCGCGAGCAGTACTTC. It codes for CASSWAREQYF.